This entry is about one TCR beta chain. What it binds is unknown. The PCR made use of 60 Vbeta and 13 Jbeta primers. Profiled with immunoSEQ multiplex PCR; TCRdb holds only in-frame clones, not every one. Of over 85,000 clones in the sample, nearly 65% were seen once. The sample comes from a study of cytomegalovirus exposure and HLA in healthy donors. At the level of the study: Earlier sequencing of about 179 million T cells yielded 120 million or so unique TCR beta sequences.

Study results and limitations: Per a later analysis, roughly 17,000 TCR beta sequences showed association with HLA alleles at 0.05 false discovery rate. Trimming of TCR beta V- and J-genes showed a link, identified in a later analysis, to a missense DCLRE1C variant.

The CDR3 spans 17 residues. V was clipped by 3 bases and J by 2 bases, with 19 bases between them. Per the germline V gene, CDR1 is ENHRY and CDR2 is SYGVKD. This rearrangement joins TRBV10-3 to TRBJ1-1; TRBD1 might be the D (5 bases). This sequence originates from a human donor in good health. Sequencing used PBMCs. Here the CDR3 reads CAISEYGTGRGNTEAFF. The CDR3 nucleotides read TGTGCCATCAGTGAATACGGGACCGGGAGAGGCAACACTGAAGCTTTCTTT.